A selection of T cell receptor beta chains follows, all from one sample in a study of T cell responses to AZD1222 COVID-19 vaccine. Only in-frame clones appear in the TCRdb table, and some are missing; sequencing was by immunoSEQ multiplex PCR. The table records roughly 150,000 clones, 70% to 90% of them present only once. This material consisted of peripheral blood, taken on day 0 of AZD1222 vaccination. Receptors originate from an adult in good health. CDR3s include the opening cysteine and the closing phenylalanine or tryptophan. The D gene is left open where the match is weak. Rows may omit the clone size; those that give it use once, few, many or a size class.

. TRBJ1-1 TRBV6-6 TRBD1 CASLQGDFTEAFF TGTGCCAGCTTACAGGGGGATTTCACTGAAGCTTTCTTT
once TRBJ1-2 TRBV3-1/TRBV3-2 . CASSSLRAVAGGYTF TGTGCCAGCAGCTCCCTCAGGGCGGTAGCGGGAGGCTACACCTTC
. TRBJ2-1 TRBV6-5 . CASSSSGKSYNEQFF TGTGCCAGCAGTTCCTCAGGGAAATCCTACAATGAGCAGTTCTTC
. TRBJ1-3 TRBV5-1 TRBD1 CASSWGTAGNTIYF TGCGCCAGCAGCTGGGGGACAGCAGGAAACACCATATATTTT
. TRBJ1-5 TRBV16 . CASSQSLRGDQPQHF TGTGCCAGCAGCCAAAGTCTAAGGGGTGATCAGCCCCAGCATTTT
. TRBJ2-1 TRBV5-4 . CASSLGAGEQFF TGTGCCAGCAGCCTTGGTGCCGGTGAGCAGTTCTTC
. TRBJ2-1 TRBV6-4 TRBD2 CASSVLAGGAYNEQFF TGTGCCAGCAGCGTCCTAGCGGGTGGGGCCTACAATGAGCAGTTCTTC
once TRBJ1-2 TRBV20-1 TRBD1 CSASTLTGYTF TGCAGTGCTAGCACTTTGACAGGGTACACCTTC
few TRBJ2-7 TRBV3-1/TRBV3-2 . CASSHILSSYEQYF TGTGCCAGCAGCCACATCCTATCCTCCTACGAGCAGTACTTC
. TRBJ1-2 TRBV6-5 . CASSYPGRGYTF TGTGCCAGCAGTTACCCGGGTCGGGGCTACACCTTC
once TRBJ2-5 TRBV2 TRBD1 CASKTGGSETQYF TGTGCCAGCAAAACAGGGGGAAGCGAGACCCAGTACTTC
. TRBJ1-5 TRBV19 . CACNDRSNQPQHF TGTGCCTGCAACGACAGAAGCAATCAGCCCCAGCATTTT
. TRBJ2-5 TRBV7-9 . CASGRDQETQYF TGTGCCAGCGGGCGGGACCAAGAGACCCAGTACTTC
. TRBJ2-4 TRBV10-1 . CASSVGPLPGNIQYF TGCGCCAGCAGTGTGGGGCCGCTGCCGGGCAACATTCAGTACTTC
. TRBJ1-3 TRBV27 . CASSLSNSRDTIYF TGTGCCAGCAGTTTATCGAACTCTCGGGACACCATATATTTT
once TRBJ1-2 TRBV6-5 TRBD1 CASSYATGNYGYTF TGTGCCAGCAGTTACGCGACAGGGAACTATGGCTACACCTTC
. TRBJ1-1 TRBV5-6 . CASSWVGTEAFF TGTGCCAGCAGCTGGGTAGGCACTGAAGCTTTCTTT
. TRBJ1-5 TRBV28 TRBD1 CASIGQGNQPQHF TGTGCCAGCATCGGACAGGGGAATCAGCCCCAGCATTTT
. TRBJ2-1 TRBV5-4 TRBD2 CASSLTSGRLRSEQFF TGTGCCAGCAGCCTGACTAGCGGGAGGCTCCGGAGTGAGCAGTTCTTC
. TRBJ1-2 TRBV7-6 . CASSPGGSYGYTF TGTGCCAGCAGCCCGGGGGGCAGCTATGGCTACACCTTC
. TRBJ1-1 TRBV15 TRBD1 CATSRADRVLPEAFF TGTGCCACCAGCAGAGCGGACAGGGTTCTCCCCGAAGCTTTCTTT
. TRBJ1-4 TRBV5-1 . CASSPIPVSTNEKLFF TGCGCCAGCAGCCCGATCCCAGTTTCAACTAATGAAAAACTGTTTTTT
. TRBJ1-4 TRBV2 . CASSDNEGYEKLFF TGTGCCAGCAGTGACAATGAGGGGTACGAAAAACTGTTTTTT
. TRBJ2-7 TRBV15 TRBD2 CATSRTLAGDNEQYF TGTGCCACCAGCAGGACACTAGCGGGGGATAACGAGCAGTACTTC
. TRBJ2-3 TRBV6-5 . CASSSPGRGDTQYF TGTGCCAGCAGTTCCCCCGGGCGGGGAGATACGCAGTATTTT
. TRBJ1-3 TRBV5-1 . CASSPRISGSGNTIYF TGCGCCAGCAGCCCTCGTATTTCGGGATCTGGAAACACCATATATTTT
. TRBJ1-6 TRBV10-2 . CASSGGTYNSPLHF TGCGCCAGCAGTGGGGGGACCTATAATTCACCCCTCCACTTT
. TRBJ1-2 TRBV11-2 . CASSSVRGGYGYTF TGTGCCAGCAGCTCCGTACGAGGGGGCTATGGCTACACCTTC
. TRBJ2-7 TRBV4-1 TRBD2 CASSPTSGGAPSSYEQYF TGCGCCAGCAGCCCCACTAGCGGGGGGGCCCCGAGCTCCTACGAGCAGTACTTC
. TRBJ1-6 TRBV2 . CASNEGPGSPLHF TGTGCCAGCAACGAGGGGCCGGGCTCACCCCTCCACTTT
. TRBJ1-2 TRBV6-5 . CASSYSPKSYGYTF TGTGCCAGCAGTTATTCACCCAAGAGCTATGGCTACACCTTC
. TRBJ2-1 TRBV27 . CASSTGTAYNEQFF TGTGCCAGCAGCACCGGGACGGCTTACAATGAGCAGTTCTTC
. TRBJ1-1 TRBV6-5 . CASSQGRDTEAFF TGTGCCAGCAGCCAGGGGCGGGACACTGAAGCTTTCTTT
. TRBJ2-2 TRBV21-1 . CASKLAPPNTGELFF TGTGCCAGCAAACTAGCACCACCGAACACCGGGGAGCTGTTTTTT
few TRBJ1-6 TRBV2 . CASNRYSYNSPLHF TGTGCCAGCAATCGCTACTCCTATAATTCACCCCTCCACTTT
. TRBJ1-1 TRBV18 . CASSPSQDTEAFF TGTGCCAGCTCACCATCCCAGGACACTGAAGCTTTCTTT
. TRBJ1-1 TRBV3-1/TRBV3-2 . CASSSPNTEAFF TGTGCCAGCAGCTCACCGAACACTGAAGCTTTCTTT
once TRBJ1-5 TRBV5-5 . CASSLAPQEEEPQHF TGTGCCAGCAGCTTGGCCCCGCAGGAGGAAGAGCCCCAGCATTTT
. TRBJ1-4 TRBV5-1 . CASSPGTVAEKLFF TGCGCCAGCAGCCCCGGGACGGTGGCTGAAAAACTGTTTTTT
. TRBJ2-7 TRBV27 TRBD2 CASWRASGSGEQYF TGTGCCAGCTGGCGCGCCAGCGGGAGTGGCGAGCAGTACTTC
. TRBJ1-5 TRBV10-2 TRBD1 CASGDRGPPQPQHF TGCGCCAGTGGGGACAGGGGGCCGCCACAGCCCCAGCATTTT
. TRBJ2-1 TRBV5-1 . CASSLVGNSYNEQFF TGCGCCAGCAGCTTGGTCGGGAATTCCTACAATGAGCAGTTCTTC
few TRBJ1-1 TRBV2 . CASYREGDTEAFF TGTGCCAGCTACAGGGAAGGGGACACTGAAGCTTTCTTT
. TRBJ2-7 TRBV28 TRBD2 CASTLTGTRSGEQYF TGTGCCAGCACTTTGACCGGGACTAGGTCAGGCGAGCAGTACTTC
once TRBJ2-3 TRBV25-1 . CASSDLLTGDTQYF TGTGCCAGCAGTGACCTTCTAACCGGGGATACGCAGTATTTT
few TRBJ1-5 TRBV30 . CAWSAPGRARQPQHF TGTGCCTGGAGTGCCCCCGGAAGGGCGCGACAGCCCCAGCATTTT
. TRBJ1-5 TRBV27 . CASSLRGGAHQPQHF TGTGCCAGCAGTTTACGAGGGGGGGCCCATCAGCCCCAGCATTTT
. TRBJ1-2 TRBV3-1/TRBV3-2 TRBD1 CASSPVGAGGTYGYTF TGTGCCAGCAGCCCAGTTGGGGCAGGGGGTACTTATGGCTACACCTTC
. TRBJ1-6 TRBV3-1/TRBV3-2 . CASSRGMSYNSPLHF TGTGCCAGCAGTCGCGGGATGTCCTATAATTCACCCCTCCACTTT
. TRBJ1-5 TRBV19 . CASSSIRSVQPQHF TGTGCCAGTAGTTCAATCCGAAGTGTGCAGCCCCAGCATTTT
. TRBJ2-5 TRBV11-2 TRBD2 CASSFSGGETQYF TGTGCCAGCAGCTTCTCGGGAGGAGAGACCCAGTACTTC
. TRBJ1-1 TRBV10-1 . CASRQGLNTEAFF TGCGCCAGCAGACAGGGTCTGAACACTGAAGCTTTCTTT
. TRBJ2-3 TRBV29-1 TRBD2 CSVLAGDKADTQYF TGCAGCGTTTTAGCGGGAGATAAAGCAGATACGCAGTATTTT